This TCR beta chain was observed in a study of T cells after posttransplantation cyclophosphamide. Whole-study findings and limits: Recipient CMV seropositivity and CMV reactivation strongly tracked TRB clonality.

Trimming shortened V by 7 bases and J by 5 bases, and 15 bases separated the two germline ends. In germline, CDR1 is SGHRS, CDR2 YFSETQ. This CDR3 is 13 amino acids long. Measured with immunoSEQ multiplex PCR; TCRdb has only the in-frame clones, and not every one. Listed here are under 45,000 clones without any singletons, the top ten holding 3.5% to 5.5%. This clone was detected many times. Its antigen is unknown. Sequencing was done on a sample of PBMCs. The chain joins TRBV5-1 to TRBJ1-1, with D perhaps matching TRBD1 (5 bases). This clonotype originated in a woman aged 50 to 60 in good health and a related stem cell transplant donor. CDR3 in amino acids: CASFGGVGTEAFF. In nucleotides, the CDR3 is TGCGCCAGCTTTGGGGGGGTTGGTACTGAAGCTTTCTTT. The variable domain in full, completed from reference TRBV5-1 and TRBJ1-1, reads KAGVTQTPRYLIKTRGQQVTLSCSPISGHRSVSWYQQTPGQGLQFLFEYFSETQRNKGNFPGRFSGRQFSNSRSEMNVSTLELGDSALYLCASFGGVGTEAFFGQGTRLTVV.